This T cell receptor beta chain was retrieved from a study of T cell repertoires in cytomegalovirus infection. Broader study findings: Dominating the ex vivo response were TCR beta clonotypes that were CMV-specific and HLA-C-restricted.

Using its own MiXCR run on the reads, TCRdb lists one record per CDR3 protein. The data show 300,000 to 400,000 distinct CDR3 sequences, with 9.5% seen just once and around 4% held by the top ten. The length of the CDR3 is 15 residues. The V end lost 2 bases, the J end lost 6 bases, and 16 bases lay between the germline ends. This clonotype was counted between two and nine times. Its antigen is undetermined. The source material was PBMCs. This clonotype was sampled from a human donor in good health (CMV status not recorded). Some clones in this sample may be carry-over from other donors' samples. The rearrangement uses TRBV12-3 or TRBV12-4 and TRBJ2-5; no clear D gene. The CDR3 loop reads CASSLFLDPDQTQYF. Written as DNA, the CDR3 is TGTGCCAGCAGTTTATTTTTGGACCCCGATCAGACCCAGTACTTC.